Presented here are 10 T cell receptor beta chains from one specimen sequenced in a study of control samples from healthy donors and cancer patients. Generated by immunoSEQ multiplex PCR, the TCRdb table keeps only in-frame clones and is missing some. The sample contains approximately 180,000 clones, around 90% of which appear only once. The material sequenced was blood. Every receptor here comes from a woman aged 35 to 49 in good health.

The V and J genes are TRBV10-3 and TRBJ2-1; 7 bases are a match to TRBD2. Germline CDR1 and CDR2: ENHRY and SYGVKD. CDR3 length equals 14 residues. After removal of 3 bases from V and 4 bases from J, the junction contained 3 bases not matched to a gene. The CDR3 protein is CAISEAGQYNEQFF. Written as DNA, the CDR3 is TGTGCCATCAGTGAAGCGGGGCAATACAATGAGCAGTTCTTC.

The chain carries TRBV4-1 and TRBJ2-7; possibly TRBD2 for D (5 bases). Germline V lookup: CDR1 MGHRA, CDR2 YSYEKL. The length of the CDR3 is 14 residues. V shed 2 bases and J shed 7 bases, with 15 bases lying between them. CDR3 nucleotide sequence: TGCGCCAGCAGCCAAAACCCCGGGGTTGGGGAGCAGTACTTC. Protein: CASSQNPGVGEQYF.

The table lists this clone with a count of one. The rearrangement uses TRBV10-2 and TRBJ2-7; D might be TRBD1 or TRBD2, each matching 6 bases. Germline CDR1 reads WSHSY; CDR2 reads SAAADI. With 0 bases removed from V and 10 bases from J, the gap between germline ends came to 13 bases. The CDR3 is made up of 13 amino acids. The CDR3 region is CASSESQGTLQYF. CDR3 nucleotide sequence: TGCGCCAGCAGTGAGTCGCAGGGGACTTTACAGTACTTC.

J is TRBJ1-5 and V is TRBV27; TRBD1 might be the D (5 bases). The CDR3 loop spans 15 amino acids. CDR1 is MNHEY and CDR2 is SMNVEV in the germline V gene (reference sequence). V lost 1 base and J 4 bases, leaving 11 bases between the germline ends. The CDR3 region has the DNA TGTGCCAGCAGTTTATTGGGGCTCCAAAATCAGCCCCAGCATTTT. Encoded protein: CASSLLGLQNQPQHF.

The chain carries TRBV3-1 (or the pseudogene TRBV3-2) and TRBJ1-1; the D gene is possibly TRBD1 (6 bases). Trimming left V 0 bases short and J 5 bases short, with 13 bases between. CDR1 and CDR2 from the germline V gene are LGHDT and YNNKEL (reference sequence). The CDR3 extends over 15 amino acids. DNA for the CDR3: TGTGCCAGCAGCCAAGAACCAGGGGTAGGGACTGAAGCTTTCTTT. Amino acid sequence: CASSQEPGVGTEAFF.

The chain carries TRBV6-5 and TRBJ1-1, with D possibly TRBD1 on 5 matching bases. Germline-derived CDR1 and CDR2 are MNHEY and SVGAGI. CDR3 length: 14 amino acids. Trimming cost V 10 bases and J 1 base, with 16 bases left between them. The CDR3, as DNA: TGTGCCACCAAGACGGGGCACCAGAACACTGAAGCTTTCTTT. It yields the protein CATKTGHQNTEAFF.

Only one count was recorded for this clone. The CDR3 bases are TGTGCCATCAGTGGCAACAGGGAGGCTAATTCACCCCTCCACTTT. It codes for CAISGNREANSPLHF. The rearrangement joins TRBV10-3 to TRBJ1-6, with D possibly being TRBD1 (6 bases). In germline, CDR1 is ENHRY, CDR2 SYGVKD. Trimming took off 4 bases at V and 6 bases at J, with 13 bases between the two ends. The length of the CDR3 is 15 residues.

V and J are TRBV7-2 and TRBJ2-1; 12 nucleotides align to TRBD2. The CDR3 is 18 residues long. After removal of 4 bases from V and 0 bases from J, the junction contained 7 bases not matched to a gene. Germline values: CDR1 SGHTA, CDR2 FQGNSA. The CDR3 sequence is CASSSGRLAGDSYNEQFF. The CDR3 DNA follows: TGTGCCAGCAGCTCGGGTAGACTAGCGGGGGACTCCTACAATGAGCAGTTCTTC. Looking up the rest from reference TRBV7-2 and TRBJ2-1 gives the full variable domain: GAGVSQSPSNKVTEKGKDVELRCDPISGHTALYWYRQSLGQGLEFLIYFQGNSAPDKSGLPSDRFSAERTGGSVSTLTIQRTQQEDSAVYLCASSSGRLAGDSYNEQFFGPGTRLTVL.

Only a few counts were recorded for this clone. The chain uses TRBV11-3 and TRBJ1-1; the D is unclear. V lost 4 bases, J lost 0 bases, and 6 bases lay in between. Germline V gene sequence: CDR1 SGHNT, CDR2 YENEEA. This CDR3 has 13 residues. CDR3 nucleotide sequence: TGTGCCAGCAGCTCACAGATGAACACTGAAGCTTTCTTT. This translates into CASSSQMNTEAFF.

The rearrangement joins TRBV4-2 to TRBJ1-1; 7 nucleotides align to TRBD1. Germline V gene sequence: CDR1 LGHNA, CDR2 YNFKEQ. The CDR3 contains 13 residues. Trimming took 3 bases from V and 5 from J; bases not matched to a gene: 3. This CDR3 reads CASSQSGGTEAFF. The CDR3 nucleotides read TGTGCCAGCAGCCAGTCAGGGGGGACTGAAGCTTTCTTT.